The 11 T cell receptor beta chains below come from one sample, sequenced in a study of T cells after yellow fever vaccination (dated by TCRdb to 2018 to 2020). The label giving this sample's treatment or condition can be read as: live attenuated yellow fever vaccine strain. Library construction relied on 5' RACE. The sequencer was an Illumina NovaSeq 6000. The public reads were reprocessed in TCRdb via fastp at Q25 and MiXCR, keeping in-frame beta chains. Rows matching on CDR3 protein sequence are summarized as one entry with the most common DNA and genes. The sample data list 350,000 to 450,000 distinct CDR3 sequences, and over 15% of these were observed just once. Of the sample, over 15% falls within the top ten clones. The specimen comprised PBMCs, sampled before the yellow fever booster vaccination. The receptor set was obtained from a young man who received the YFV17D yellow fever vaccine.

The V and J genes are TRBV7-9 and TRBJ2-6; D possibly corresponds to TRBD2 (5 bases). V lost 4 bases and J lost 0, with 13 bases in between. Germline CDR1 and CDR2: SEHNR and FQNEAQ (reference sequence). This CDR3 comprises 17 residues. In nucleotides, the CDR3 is TGTGCCAGCAGCTCAGGACTGTTGGTCTCTGGGGCCAACGTCCTGACTTTC. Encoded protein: CASSSGLLVSGANVLTF.

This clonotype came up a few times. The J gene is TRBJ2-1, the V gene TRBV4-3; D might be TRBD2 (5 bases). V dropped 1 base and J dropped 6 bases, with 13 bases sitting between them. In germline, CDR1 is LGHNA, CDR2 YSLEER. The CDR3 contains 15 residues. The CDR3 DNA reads TGCGCCAGCAGCCAAGGGACTTCCCCGTTCAATGAGCAGTTCTTC. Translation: CASSQGTSPFNEQFF.

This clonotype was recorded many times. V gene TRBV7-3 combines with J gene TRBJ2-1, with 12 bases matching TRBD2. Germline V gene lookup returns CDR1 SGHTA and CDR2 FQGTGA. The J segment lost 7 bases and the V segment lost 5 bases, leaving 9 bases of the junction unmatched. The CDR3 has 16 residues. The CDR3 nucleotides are TGTGCCAGCAGCGGATCTAGCGGGGGGGTGGAGAATGAGCAGTTCTTC. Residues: CASSGSSGGVENEQFF.

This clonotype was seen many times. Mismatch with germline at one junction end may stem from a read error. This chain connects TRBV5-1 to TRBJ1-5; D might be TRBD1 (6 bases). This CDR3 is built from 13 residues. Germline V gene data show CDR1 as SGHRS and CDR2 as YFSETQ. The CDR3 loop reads CASSLSGDQPQHF. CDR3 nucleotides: TGTGCCAGCAGTTTATCAGGGGATCAGCCCCAGCATTTT.

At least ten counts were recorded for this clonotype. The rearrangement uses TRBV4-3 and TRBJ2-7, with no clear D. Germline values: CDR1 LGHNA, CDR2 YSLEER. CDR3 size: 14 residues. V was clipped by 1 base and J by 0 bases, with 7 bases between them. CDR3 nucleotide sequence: TGCGCCAGCAGCCAAGGGGCCAGCTCCTACGAGCAGTACGTC. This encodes CASSQGASSYEQYV.

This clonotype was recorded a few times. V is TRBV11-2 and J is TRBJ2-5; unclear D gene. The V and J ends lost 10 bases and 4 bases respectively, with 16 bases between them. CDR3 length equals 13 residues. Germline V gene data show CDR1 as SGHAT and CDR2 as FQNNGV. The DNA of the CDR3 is TGTGCCACCGGGCCCAGGTGGTCAGAGACCCAGTACTTC. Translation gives CATGPRWSETQYF.

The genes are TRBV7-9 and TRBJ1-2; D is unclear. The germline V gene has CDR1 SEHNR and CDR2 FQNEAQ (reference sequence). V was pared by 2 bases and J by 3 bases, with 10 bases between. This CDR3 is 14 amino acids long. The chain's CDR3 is CASSLSSGDYGYTF. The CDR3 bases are TGTGCCAGCAGCTTATCATCTGGGGACTATGGCTACACCTTC.

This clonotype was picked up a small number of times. CDR3 sequence: CASSLRDRGGNTQYF. CDR3 bases: TGTGCCAGCAGTTTGAGAGATCGCGGGGGAAATACGCAGTATTTT. This chain uses TRBV12-3 or TRBV12-4 with TRBJ2-3; 7 bases agree with TRBD2. J gave up 7 bases and V 3 bases, and 10 bases lay outside the gene matches. The CDR3 length is 15 residues.

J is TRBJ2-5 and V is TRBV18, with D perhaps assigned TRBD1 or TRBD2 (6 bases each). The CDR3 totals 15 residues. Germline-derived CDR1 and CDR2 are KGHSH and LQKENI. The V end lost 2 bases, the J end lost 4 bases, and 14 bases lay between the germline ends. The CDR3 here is CASSPSTEGGETQYF. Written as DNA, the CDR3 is TGTGCCAGCTCACCATCGACCGAGGGGGGAGAGACCCAGTACTTC.

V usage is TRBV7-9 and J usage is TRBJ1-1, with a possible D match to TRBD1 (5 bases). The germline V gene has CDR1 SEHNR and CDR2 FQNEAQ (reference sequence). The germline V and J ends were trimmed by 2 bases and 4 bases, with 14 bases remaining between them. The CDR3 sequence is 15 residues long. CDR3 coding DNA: TGTGCCAGCAGCTTAAGGGCAGGGACGAGCACTGAAGCTTTCTTT. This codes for CASSLRAGTSTEAFF.

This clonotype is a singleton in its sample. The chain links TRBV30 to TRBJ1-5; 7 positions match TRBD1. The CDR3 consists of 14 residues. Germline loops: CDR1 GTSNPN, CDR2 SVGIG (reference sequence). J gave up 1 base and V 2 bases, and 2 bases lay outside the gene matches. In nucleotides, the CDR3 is TGTGCCTGGAGTAAGGGGGCGAGCAATCAGCCCCAGCATTTT. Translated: CAWSKGASNQPQHF.